This TCR beta chain was found in a study of T cell repertoires in cytomegalovirus infection. About the research overall: An indication of both CMV infection and matching HLA type came from public TCR beta signatures. Study-wide findings and caveats: Clonotype analysis showed dominance of the ex vivo response by HLA-C-restricted CMV-specific TCR beta clonotypes. There were carriers of CMV plus the relevant HLA, and cumulative public TCR beta family frequency identified them.

This clonotype turned up a few times. No antigen is known for it. The CDR3 length is 15 residues. CDR1 is LNHDA and CDR2 is SQIVND in the germline V gene (reference sequence). V shed 5 bases and J 4 bases; nucleotides not matched to a gene: 5. TCRdb re-called the reads with MiXCR, one entry per CDR3 protein. The sample contains tens of thousands of distinct CDR3 sequences, under 30% of which appear only once. V is TRBV19 and J is TRBJ2-2; TRBD1 aligns across 9 bases. The receptor's source is a human donor in good health (CMV status not recorded). Some clones in this sample may be carry-over from other donors' samples. Here the sequenced sample was CD8+ T cells from cultured PBMCs, taken from culture after CMV antigen stimulation. The CDR3 protein is CASSADRGITGELFF. The CDR3, as DNA: TGTGCCAGTAGTGCCGACAGGGGGATCACCGGGGAGCTGTTTTTT.